A selection of T cell receptor beta chains follows, all from one sample in a study of T cell responses to AZD1222 COVID-19 vaccine. Profiling relied on immunoSEQ multiplex PCR, and the TCRdb table lists in-frame clones only, not all of them. The table has 150,000 to 160,000 clones, 75% to 95% seen once; the top ten hold approximately 1.8%. The source material was peripheral blood, sampled on day 0 of AZD1222 vaccination. These receptors originate from an adult in good health. CDR3s include the opening cysteine and the closing phenylalanine or tryptophan.

CDR3	V	J
CASSQEWGGELFF	TRBV4-2	TRBJ2-2
CASSIEASGRFRNEQFF	TRBV19	TRBJ2-1
CASSEGLWGRNTEAFF	TRBV25-1	TRBJ1-1
CASSAGEAGEQYF	TRBV6-5	TRBJ2-7
CASSMDLFPYEQYF	TRBV19	TRBJ2-7
CASSPFEDRGVRNTIYF	TRBV18	TRBJ1-3
CASSVERNTEAFF	TRBV9	TRBJ1-1
CASSLSAGRETQYF	TRBV27	TRBJ2-5
CASDNSGSYEQYF	TRBV28	TRBJ2-7
CAISRQGAPTGELFF	TRBV10-3	TRBJ2-2